These 19 T cell receptor beta chains share one sample of origin, sequenced in a study of blood T cell repertoires in COVID-19. TCRdb's copy holds only in-frame clones and misses some; the assay was immunoSEQ multiplex PCR. Altogether around 66,000 clones are present, 80% being singletons, with the ten largest covering about 9.8%. Sequenced material: peripheral blood. These receptors were collected from a human donor in a cohort sampled during active COVID-19.

The genes are TRBV9 and TRBJ2-2; 7 bases align to TRBD2. The V and J ends lost 3 bases and 1 base, in that order; junction bases with no gene match: 12. Per the germline V gene, CDR1 is SGDLS and CDR2 is YYNGEE. The CDR3 is 18 amino acids. CDR3: CASSAASGGRVNTGELFF. CDR3 bases: TGTGCCAGCAGCGCCGCCTCTGGCGGGAGAGTGAACACCGGGGAGCTGTTTTTT.

V is TRBV5-1 and J is TRBJ2-6, with TRBD1 matching 7 bases. Per the germline V gene, CDR1 is SGHRS and CDR2 is YFSETQ. This CDR3 contains 17 residues. The junction had 9 bases not matched to a gene; V was cut back by 4 bases and J by 2 bases. The CDR3 sequence is CASSRRQGGTGANVLTF. Written as DNA, the CDR3 is TGCGCCAGCAGCCGTCGACAGGGTGGAACTGGGGCCAACGTCCTGACTTTC. Using reference TRBV5-1 and TRBJ2-6 for the parts outside the CDR3, the full variable domain is KAGVTQTPRYLIKTRGQQVTLSCSPISGHRSVSWYQQTPGQGLQFLFEYFSETQRNKGNFPGRFSGRQFSNSRSEMNVSTLELGDSALYLCASSRRQGGTGANVLTFGAGSRLTVL.

The genes are TRBV7-8 and TRBJ2-7, with no clear D. The germline gives CDR1 SGHVS, CDR2 FQNEAQ. The CDR3 covers 14 residues. V was pared by 0 bases and J by 2 bases, with 8 bases between. CDR3 loop: CASSLAQRAYEQYF. The DNA for the CDR3 is TGTGCCAGCAGCTTAGCGCAGCGAGCCTACGAGCAGTACTTC.

The J gene is TRBJ2-6, the V gene TRBV5-8, with TRBD1 matching over 7 bases. Losses at the gene ends were 5 bases for V and 1 base for J; bases not matched to a gene: 3. From germline, CDR1 is SGHTS and CDR2 YDEGEE. The CDR3 runs to 15 residues. CDR3 region: CASSHRGSGANVLTF. For the CDR3, the DNA is TGTGCCAGCAGTCACAGGGGATCTGGGGCCAACGTCCTGACTTTC.

The rearrangement links TRBV2 to TRBJ1-5; 9 nucleotides match TRBD1. CDR3 length: 13 residues. In germline, CDR1 is SNHLY, CDR2 FYNNEI. With 6 bases clipped from V and 4 bases from J, the junction kept 1 base outside the gene matches. CDR3: CASSGQGNQPQHF. The CDR3 bases are TGTGCCAGCAGCGGACAGGGGAATCAGCCCCAGCATTTT.

This clone was found a few times. The CDR3 region has the DNA TGTGCCAGCAGCTTAGACAGGGTCTCCTACGAGCAGTACTTC. Translated, it gives CASSLDRVSYEQYF. The gene calls are TRBV27 and TRBJ2-7; 7 nucleotides agree with TRBD1. V gave up 6 bases and J gave up 0 bases; unmatched junction bases: 5. CDR1 and CDR2 (germline): MNHEY, SMNVEV (reference sequence). There are 14 residues in the CDR3.

The table lists this clone with a few counts. The chain recombines TRBV12-3 or TRBV12-4 with TRBJ1-1; D call uncertain. The CDR3 consists of 13 residues. V lost 6 bases to trimming and J lost 1 base, with 9 bases between them. The CDR3 loop is CASRTRENTEAFF. The DNA for the CDR3 is TGTGCCAGCAGAACGCGGGAGAACACTGAAGCTTTCTTT.

The rearrangement joins TRBV6-2 or TRBV6-3 to TRBJ1-4, with TRBD1 matching 7 bases. CDR1 is MNHEY and CDR2 is SVGEGT in the germline V gene. V was pared by 5 bases and J by 6 bases, with 21 bases of the junction left unmatched. The CDR3 extends over 19 amino acids. CDR3 in amino acids: CASSPHARDYRGRDEKLFF. The CDR3 DNA reads as TGTGCCAGCAGTCCCCATGCCCGGGATTACAGGGGAAGGGATGAAAAACTGTTTTTT.

The chain links TRBV28 to TRBJ2-7, with 7 bases matching TRBD1. J lost 3 bases, V lost 10 bases, and 6 bases had no gene match. The CDR3 loop spans 12 amino acids. CDR1 and CDR2 (germline): MDHEN, SYDVKM. The CDR3 region is CATRQGLYEQYF. The CDR3 DNA reads as TGTGCCACCAGACAGGGTCTCTACGAGCAGTACTTC.

In regard to this clone: Germline is not matched at one junction end, which may reflect a read error. The chain joins TRBV9 to TRBJ1-2; 7 nucleotides align to TRBD1. Germline V CDR1 and CDR2: SGDLS, YYNGEE. CDR3 length: 12 residues. For the CDR3, the DNA is TGTGCCAGCAGCGTACTCCCTCGACAGGGCTTCTTC. Translating it yields CASSVLPRQGFF.

In this sample, this clone turned up a few times. CDR3 DNA sequence: TGTGCCAGCAGCGTAGGGGGCAGGGACACAGATACGCAGTATTTT. Translating it yields CASSVGGRDTDTQYF. This sequence joins TRBV9 and TRBJ2-3; D may be TRBD1 (5 bases). CDR1 is SGDLS and CDR2 is YYNGEE in the germline V gene. Trimming pared 0 bases from V and 2 bases from J, leaving 10 bases between. The CDR3 covers 15 residues.

The rearrangement uses TRBV6-2 or TRBV6-3 and TRBJ1-1, with 11 bases aligning to TRBD1. Germline CDR1 MNHEY, CDR2 SVGEGT. The length of the CDR3 is 15 residues. V dropped 5 bases and J dropped 4; count of bases not matched to a gene: 6. The CDR3 here is CASSRTGGRGTEAFF. The CDR3 region has the DNA TGTGCCAGCAGTCGGACAGGGGGCAGGGGCACTGAAGCTTTCTTT.

The chain has TRBV4-3 and TRBJ2-7; 11 bases map to TRBD1. V gave up 9 bases and J gave up 5 bases; unmatched junction bases: 3. Germline loops: CDR1 LGHNA, CDR2 YSLEER. The CDR3 length is 12 residues. The DNA of the CDR3 is TGCGCCAGAGGACAGGGGGCGCACGAGCAGTACTTC. Translation gives CARGQGAHEQYF.

The V and J genes are TRBV7-9 and TRBJ2-7, with 9 bases identical to TRBD1. This CDR3 is built from 16 residues. CDR1 is SEHNR and CDR2 is FQNEAQ in the germline V gene (reference sequence). Trimming cost V 1 base and J 4 bases; bases outside gene matches: 8. CDR3 region: CASSLVGDRVTYEQYF. The CDR3 coding sequence is TGTGCCAGCAGCTTAGTGGGGGACAGGGTGACGTACGAGCAGTACTTC.

The V call is TRBV5-5, the J call TRBJ2-6; perhaps TRBD2 as D (5 bases). This CDR3 is 16 amino acids long. Germline V gives CDR1 SGHKS, CDR2 YYEKEE (reference sequence). The V end was cut by 5 bases, the J end by 0 bases, with 12 bases between. The CDR3 region has the DNA TGTGCCAGCAGTTCCGGGATTTCCTCTGGGGCCAACGTCCTGACTTTC. Its protein product is CASSSGISSGANVLTF.

V and J are TRBV5-1 and TRBJ1-1; 7 bases map to TRBD1. The CDR3 covers 16 residues. The V segment lost 8 bases and the J segment 3 bases; nucleotides outside the gene matches: 16. Germline loops: CDR1 SGHRS, CDR2 YFSETQ. The CDR3: CARDTGQPKGDTEAFF. The CDR3 DNA sequence: TGCGCCAGGGATACGGGACAGCCAAAGGGGGACACTGAAGCTTTCTTT.

The V gene is TRBV29-1, the J gene TRBJ2-3, with D possibly TRBD1 on 5 matching bases. Germline V CDR1 and CDR2: SQVTM, ANQGSEA. V was pared by 4 bases and J by 0 bases, with 11 bases between. This CDR3 contains 14 residues. The CDR3 spells CSVGQTTSTDTQYF. The CDR3 nucleotides read TGCAGCGTTGGACAGACAACTAGCACAGATACGCAGTATTTT.

This clone was picked up one time. This chain connects TRBV10-1 to TRBJ2-5, with unresolved D. V was trimmed by 0 bases and J by 1 base, leaving 6 bases between them. CDR1 and CDR2 (germline): WNHNN, SYGVQD (reference sequence). The CDR3 runs 14 residues. CDR3 nucleotide sequence: TGCGCCAGCAGTGAGTCTATAGCCCAAGAGACCCAGTACTTC. It is translated as CASSESIAQETQYF.

There are a few counts of this clone. V gene TRBV7-9 combines with J gene TRBJ2-6; TRBD1 matches at 11 bases. Germline values: CDR1 SEHNR, CDR2 FQNEAQ (reference sequence). Trimming at V came to 5 bases and at J to 1 base, leaving 1 base not matched to a gene. The CDR3 has 16 residues. CDR3 sequence reads: CASSRDRGSGANVLTF. CDR3 bases: TGTGCCAGCAGCAGGGACAGGGGGTCTGGGGCCAACGTCCTGACTTTC.